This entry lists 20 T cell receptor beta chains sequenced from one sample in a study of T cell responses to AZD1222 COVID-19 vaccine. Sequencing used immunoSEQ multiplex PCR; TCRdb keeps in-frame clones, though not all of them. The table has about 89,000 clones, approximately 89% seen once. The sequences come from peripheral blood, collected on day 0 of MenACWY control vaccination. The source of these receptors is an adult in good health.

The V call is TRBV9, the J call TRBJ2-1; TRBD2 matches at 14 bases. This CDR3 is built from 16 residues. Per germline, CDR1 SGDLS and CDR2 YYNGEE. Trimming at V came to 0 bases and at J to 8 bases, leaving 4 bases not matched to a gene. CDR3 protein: CASSVDGTSGSYEQFF. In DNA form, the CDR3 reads TGTGCCAGCAGCGTAGATGGGACTAGCGGGAGCTATGAGCAGTTCTTC.

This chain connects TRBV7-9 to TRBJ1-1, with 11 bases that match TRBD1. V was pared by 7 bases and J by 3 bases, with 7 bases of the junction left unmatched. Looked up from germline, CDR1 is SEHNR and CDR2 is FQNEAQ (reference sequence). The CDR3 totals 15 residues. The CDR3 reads CASTLGTGGDTEAFF. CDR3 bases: TGTGCCAGCACCCTCGGGACAGGGGGAGACACTGAAGCTTTCTTT.

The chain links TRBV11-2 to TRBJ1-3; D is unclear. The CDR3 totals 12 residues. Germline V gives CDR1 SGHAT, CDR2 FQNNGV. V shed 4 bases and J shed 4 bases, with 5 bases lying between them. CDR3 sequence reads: CASSYLGNTIYF. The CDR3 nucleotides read TGTGCCAGCAGCTACCTCGGAAACACCATATATTTT.

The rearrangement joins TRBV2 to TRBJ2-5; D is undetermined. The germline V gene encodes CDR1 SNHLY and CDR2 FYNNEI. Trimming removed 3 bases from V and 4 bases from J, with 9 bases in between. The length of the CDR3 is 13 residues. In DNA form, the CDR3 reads TGTGCCAGCAGTGAGCTAGGTAGAGAGACCCAGTACTTC. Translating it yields CASSELGRETQYF. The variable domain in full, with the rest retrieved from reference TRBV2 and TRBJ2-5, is EPEVTQTPSHQVTQMGQEVILRCVPISNHLYFYWYRQILGQKVEFLVSFYNNEISEKSEIFDDQFSVERPDGSNFTLKIRSTKLEDSAMYFCASSELGRETQYFGPGTRLLVL.

The CDR3: CASSQGASLEQFF. CDR3 DNA sequence: TGTGCCAGCAGCCAAGGGGCGAGCCTTGAGCAGTTCTTC. V gene TRBV3-1 (or the pseudogene TRBV3-2) combines with J gene TRBJ2-1, with D hard to call. Germline values: CDR1 LGHDT, CDR2 YNNKEL (reference sequence). CDR3 length equals 13 residues. Trimming removed 1 base from V and 9 bases from J, with 10 bases in between.

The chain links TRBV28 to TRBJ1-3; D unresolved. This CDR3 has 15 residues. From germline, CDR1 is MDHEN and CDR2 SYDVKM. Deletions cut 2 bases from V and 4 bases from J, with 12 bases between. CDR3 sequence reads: CASSLVTDWGNTIYF. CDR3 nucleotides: TGTGCCAGCAGTTTAGTCACAGATTGGGGAAACACCATATATTTT.

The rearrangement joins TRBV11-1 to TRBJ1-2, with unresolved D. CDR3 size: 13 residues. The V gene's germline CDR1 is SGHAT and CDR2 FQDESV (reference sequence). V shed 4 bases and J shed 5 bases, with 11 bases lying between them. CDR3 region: CASSSGPEYGYTF. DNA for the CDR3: TGTGCCAGCAGCTCCGGGCCGGAATATGGCTACACCTTC.

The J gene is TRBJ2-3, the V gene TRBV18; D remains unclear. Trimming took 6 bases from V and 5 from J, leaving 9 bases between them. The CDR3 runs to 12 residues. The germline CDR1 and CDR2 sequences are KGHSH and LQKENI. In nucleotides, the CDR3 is TGTGCCAGCTCCCCCGCCCAAGATACGCAGTATTTT. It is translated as CASSPAQDTQYF. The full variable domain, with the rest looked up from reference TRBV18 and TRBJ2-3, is NAGVMQNPRHLVRRRGQEARLRCSPMKGHSHVYWYRQLPEEGLKFMVYLQKENIIDESGMPKERFSAEFPKEGPSILRIQQVVRGDSAAYFCASSPAQDTQYFGPGTRLTVL.

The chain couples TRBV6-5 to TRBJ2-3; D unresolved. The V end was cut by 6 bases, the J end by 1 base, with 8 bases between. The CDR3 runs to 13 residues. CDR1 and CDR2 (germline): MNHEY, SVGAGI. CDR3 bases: TGTGCCAGCAGACCGAGCGGCACAGATACGCAGTATTTT. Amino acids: CASRPSGTDTQYF.

In DNA form, the CDR3 reads TGTGCCAGCAGCCCGGGACTTGGGACCTACAATGAGCAGTTCTTC. Protein sequence: CASSPGLGTYNEQFF. This chain joins TRBV7-2 and TRBJ2-1, with a possible D match to TRBD2 (6 bases). V gave up 5 bases and J gave up 2 bases, with 13 bases separating them. This CDR3 contains 15 residues. Looked up from germline, CDR1 is SGHTA and CDR2 is FQGNSA.

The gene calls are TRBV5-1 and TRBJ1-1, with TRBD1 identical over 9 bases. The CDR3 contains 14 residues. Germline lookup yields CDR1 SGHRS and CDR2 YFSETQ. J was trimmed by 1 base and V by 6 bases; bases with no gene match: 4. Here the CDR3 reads CASIYRGPNTEAFF. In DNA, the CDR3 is TGCGCCAGCATATACAGGGGGCCGAACACTGAAGCTTTCTTT.

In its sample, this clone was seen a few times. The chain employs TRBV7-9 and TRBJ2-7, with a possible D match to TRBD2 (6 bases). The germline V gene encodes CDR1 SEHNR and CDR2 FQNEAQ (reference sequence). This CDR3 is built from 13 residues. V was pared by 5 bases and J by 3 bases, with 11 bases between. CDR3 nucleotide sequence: TGTGCCAGCAGCGCGGTCGGGGGCTACGAGCAGTACTTC. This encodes CASSAVGGYEQYF.

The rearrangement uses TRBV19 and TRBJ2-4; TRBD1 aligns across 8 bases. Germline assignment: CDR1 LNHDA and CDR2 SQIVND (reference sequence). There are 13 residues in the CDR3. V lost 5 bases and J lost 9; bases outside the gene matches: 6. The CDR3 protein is CASSSGQGGIQYF. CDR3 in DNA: TGTGCCAGTAGTTCCGGACAGGGTGGCATTCAGTACTTC.

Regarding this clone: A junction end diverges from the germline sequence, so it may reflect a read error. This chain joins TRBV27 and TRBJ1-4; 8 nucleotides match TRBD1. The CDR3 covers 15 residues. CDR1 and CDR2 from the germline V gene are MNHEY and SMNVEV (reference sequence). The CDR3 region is CASTTLGQGRENLFF. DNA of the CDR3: TGTGCCAGCACCACACTCGGACAGGGACGGGAAAATCTGTTTTTT.

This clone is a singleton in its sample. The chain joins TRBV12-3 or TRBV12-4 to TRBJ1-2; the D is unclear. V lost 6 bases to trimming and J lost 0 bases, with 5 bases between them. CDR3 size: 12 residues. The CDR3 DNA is TGTGCCAGCAGCAACTCTAACTATGGCTACACCTTC. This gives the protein CASSNSNYGYTF.

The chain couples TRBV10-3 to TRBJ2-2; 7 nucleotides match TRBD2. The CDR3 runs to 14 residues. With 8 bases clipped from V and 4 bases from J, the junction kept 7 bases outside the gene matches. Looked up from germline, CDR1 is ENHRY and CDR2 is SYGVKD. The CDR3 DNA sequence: TGTGCCATCGGGACGGGGGGTTCCACCGGGGAGCTGTTTTTT. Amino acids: CAIGTGGSTGELFF.

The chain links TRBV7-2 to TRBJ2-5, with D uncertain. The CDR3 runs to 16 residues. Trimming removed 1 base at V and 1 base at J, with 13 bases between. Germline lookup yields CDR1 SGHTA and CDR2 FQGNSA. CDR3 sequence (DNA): TGTGCCAGCAGCTTAGACCGCTTGCGGCTCCAAGAGACCCAGTACTTC. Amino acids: CASSLDRLRLQETQYF.

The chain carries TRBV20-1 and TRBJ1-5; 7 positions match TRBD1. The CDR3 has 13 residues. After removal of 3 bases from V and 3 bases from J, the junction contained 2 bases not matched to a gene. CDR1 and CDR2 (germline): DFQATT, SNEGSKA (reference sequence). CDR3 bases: TGCAGTGCTAGTACAGGGGACAATCAGCCCCAGCATTTT. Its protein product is CSASTGDNQPQHF.

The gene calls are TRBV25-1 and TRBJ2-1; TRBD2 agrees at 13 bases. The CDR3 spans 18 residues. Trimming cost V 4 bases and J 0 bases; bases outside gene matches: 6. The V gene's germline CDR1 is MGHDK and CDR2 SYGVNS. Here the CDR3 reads CASSGTSGRGSSYNEQFF. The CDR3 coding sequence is TGTGCCAGCAGTGGGACTAGCGGGAGAGGGAGCTCCTACAATGAGCAGTTCTTC.

CDR3 region: CASSETRDYEQYF. CDR3 bases: TGTGCCAGCAGCGAGACTAGGGACTACGAGCAGTACTTC. V gene TRBV6-2 or TRBV6-3 combines with J gene TRBJ2-7; a possible D gene is TRBD2 (6 bases). Germline CDR1 is MNHEY and CDR2 is SVGEGT. V lost 6 bases and J lost 3, with 12 bases in between. The CDR3 is 13 residues long.